The rows below give T cell receptor beta chains drawn from one sample of a study of PD-1 and CTLA-4 blockade in melanoma. The assay was immunoSEQ multiplex PCR, and TCRdb's table has in-frame clones only and misses some. Here the sample spans around 31,000 clones, about 87% being singletons. The sample consisted of CD8+ T cells from peripheral blood, taken from a patient given anti-PD-1 treatment. The receptors derive from a human donor with melanoma. CDR3s include the opening cysteine and the closing phenylalanine or tryptophan. Fields, in order: V gene, clone size, D gene, J gene, CDR3 DNA, CDR3 protein. A D gene is named only where the DNA matches it firmly. Clone size is not always given. Where it is, it says once, few, many or a class for expanded clones.

TRBV5-6	-	-	TRBJ1-1	TGTGCCAGCAGCCCCATTAACTCGGAAGCTTTCTTT	CASSPINSEAFF
TRBV5-8	-	TRBD1	TRBJ1-1	TGTGCCAGCAGCTCGCCGGGACAGGGGTGGACTGAAGCTTTCTTT	CASSSPGQGWTEAFF
TRBV5-1	once	TRBD2	TRBJ2-2	TGCGCCAGCAGCTTGGGTGTAGCGGGGACCGGGGAGCTGTTTTTT	CASSLGVAGTGELFF
TRBV5-4	-	TRBD1	TRBJ2-7	TGTGCCAGCAGCTTTTGGCAGGGGGCCTACGAGCAGTACTTC	CASSFWQGAYEQYF
TRBV4-1	-	-	TRBJ1-5	TGCGCCAGCAGCCAGTGGGAGGGGGATAGTTGGAATCAGCCCCAGCATTTT	CASSQWEGDSWNQPQHF
TRBV28	-	-	TRBJ1-2	TGTGCCAGCAGTTTAGGGGGACCTTATGGCTACACCTTC	CASSLGGPYGYTF
TRBV7-9	few	-	TRBJ2-1	TGTGCCAGCAGCTTAGAGGGCCTTGGGGACAATGAGCAGTTCTTC	CASSLEGLGDNEQFF
TRBV27	-	-	TRBJ2-3	TGTGCCAGCAGTATCCTCAGACAGACGTCCTCCACAGATACGCAGTATTTT	CASSILRQTSSTDTQYF
TRBV3-1/TRBV3-2	-	TRBD2	TRBJ2-1	TGTGCCAGCAGCCACCGGGGGCGGGGGGGCCGAAATGAGCAGTTCTTC	CASSHRGRGGRNEQFF
TRBV9	-	TRBD2	TRBJ2-5	TGTGCCAGCAGCATAAGCGGGGGTCAAGAGACCCAGTACTTC	CASSISGGQETQYF
TRBV5-1	few	-	TRBJ2-7	TGCGCCAGCAGCTTGTACGGTAGCTCCTACGAGCAGTACTTC	CASSLYGSSYEQYF
TRBV19	-	TRBD1	TRBJ2-2	TGTGCCAGTAGACCGACAGGGGGAGGATACGGGGAGCTGTTTTTT	CASRPTGGGYGELFF
TRBV28	-	TRBD1	TRBJ2-6	TGTGCCAGCAGTTTCCCGGGACAGGGCTTCTACTCTGGGGCCAACGTCCTGACTTTC	CASSFPGQGFYSGANVLTF
TRBV4-1	once	-	TRBJ2-4	TGCGCCAGCAGCCAGGAGTCCTACGACAGTACTCAAAACATTCAGTACTTC	CASSQESYDSTQNIQYF
TRBV4-2	-	-	TRBJ1-2	TGTGCCAGCAGCCAAGGCACAGCGGCATTTACCTTCTATGGCTACACCTTC	CASSQGTAAFTFYGYTF
TRBV27	-	TRBD1	TRBJ2-7	TGTGCCAGCAGTCCCCGGACAGGGAAAGTCTACGAGCAGTACTTC	CASSPRTGKVYEQYF
TRBV9	-	TRBD1	TRBJ1-1	TGTCCCGTGGGTCGGAACAGGGGACTCCCGGGCCTGAACACTGAAGCTTTCTTT	CPVGRNRGLPGLNTEAFF
TRBV27	-	-	TRBJ1-2	TGTGCCAGCAGTTTATCCCGGAGCGGGGGCTACACCTTC	CASSLSRSGGYTF
TRBV27	-	-	TRBJ2-2	TGTGCCAGCACCCTGACAGAGAACACCGGGGAGCTGTTTTTT	CASTLTENTGELFF
TRBV9	-	-	TRBJ2-7	TGTGCCAGCAGCGTAGGGGGGGGCACCTACGAGCAGTACTTC	CASSVGGGTYEQYF
TRBV11-2	once	TRBD1	TRBJ2-1	TGTGCCAGCAGCACGGAGGACAGGGACTTTTCCTGGTTATACAATGAGCAGTTCTTC	CASSTEDRDFSWLYNEQFF
TRBV5-1	-	-	TRBJ2-6	TGCGCCAGCGGTGGGGCCAACGTCCTGACTTTC	CASGGANVLTF
TRBV24-1	-	TRBD1	TRBJ2-7	TGTGCCACCAGTGATTTAGAGGGGACAGGGGCGAGCGAGCAGTACTTC	CATSDLEGTGASEQYF
TRBV6-5	-	-	TRBJ1-1	TGTGCCAGCAGTCAAACAGGGATTGAAGCTTTCTTT	CASSQTGIEAFF
TRBV9	-	-	TRBJ2-7	TGTGCCAGCAGCGGGACCAACTCCTACGAGCAGTACTTC	CASSGTNSYEQYF
TRBV2	-	TRBD2	TRBJ2-3	TGTGCCAGCTTGGTAGCGGGGGGTCTAGATACGCAGTATTTT	CASLVAGGLDTQYF
TRBV21-1	-	-	TRBJ1-2	TGTGCCAGCAGCAAAGCGCTGAGTACAGCTCCTGGGGGCTACACCTTC	CASSKALSTAPGGYTF
TRBV4-1	-	TRBD2	TRBJ2-7	TGCGCCAGCAGCCCTAGGGACGCGGGGGGACGTAATTACGAGCAGTACTTC	CASSPRDAGGRNYEQYF
TRBV4-3	-	TRBD1	TRBJ1-4	TGCGCCAGCAGCCAAGGGGACAGCGGCGAAAAACTGTTTTTT	CASSQGDSGEKLFF
TRBV5-1	-	-	TRBJ1-1	TGCGCCAGCAGCCTAGGACAACAGAACACTGAAGCTTTCTTT	CASSLGQQNTEAFF
TRBV28	-	-	TRBJ2-7	TGTGCCAGCAGTGGGAGGGGGGGTAAAAACGAGCAGTACTTC	CASSGRGGKNEQYF